These T cell receptor beta chains were read from a single sample in a study of shared clonotypes between healthy human individuals. Assay used: immunoSEQ multiplex PCR; TCRdb lists only in-frame clones, some missing. The table lists over a million clones, approximately 98% of them singletons. The source material was naive CD4+ T cells sorted from blood. These receptors were obtained from a man younger than 40 in good health. The CDR3 runs from the conserved cysteine through the conserved F or W. The D gene is left open where the match is weak. Clone size is stated in some rows and not others, as once, few, many or a class when expanded.

J gene | V gene | clone size | D gene | CDR3 protein | CDR3 DNA
TRBJ2-6 | TRBV2 | . | . | CASHYSSGANVLTF | TGTGCCAGCCATTACTCCTCTGGGGCCAACGTCCTGACTTTC
TRBJ2-2 | TRBV12-5 | . | . | CASGLLRQTNTGELFF | TGTGCTAGTGGTTTGCTACGACAGACGAACACCGGGGAGCTGTTTTTT
TRBJ2-7 | TRBV7-9 | . | . | CASRPHLGTPTEMDEQYF | TGTGCCAGCAGACCCCATCTCGGGACACCCACCGAGATGGACGAGCAGTACTTC
TRBJ2-5 | TRBV5-5 | . | . | CASSPDNHKTQYF | TGTGCCAGCAGCCCGGACAACCACAAGACCCAGTACTTC
TRBJ2-3 | TRBV4-3 | . | . | CASSQDRAGIFTDTQYF | TGCGCCAGCAGCCAAGACAGGGCCGGGATATTCACAGATACGCAGTATTTT
TRBJ1-1 | TRBV25-1 | . | . | CASSEPTTWGMNTEAFF | TGTGCCAGCAGTGAACCCACGACATGGGGGATGAACACTGAAGCTTTCTTT
TRBJ1-2 | TRBV7-3 | . | . | CASSSTRLDGYTF | TGTGCCAGCAGCTCAACCAGATTGGATGGCTACACCTTC
TRBJ1-4 | TRBV4-3 | . | TRBD1 | CASSQETGVVKLFF | TGCGCCAGCAGCCAAGAGACAGGGGTTGTAAAACTGTTTTTT
TRBJ2-2 | TRBV7-3 | . | . | CASSFGGENTGELFF | TGTGCCAGCAGCTTCGGAGGGGAGAACACCGGGGAGCTGTTTTTT
TRBJ1-1 | TRBV28 | . | . | CASRATEAFF | TGTGCCAGCAGGGCGACTGAAGCTTTCTTT
TRBJ2-7 | TRBV7-8 | . | . | CASRPGWFPYEQYF | TGTGCCAGCAGGCCAGGCTGGTTCCCCTACGAGCAGTACTTC
TRBJ2-1 | TRBV7-6 | . | . | CASSPQRVPYNEQFF | TGTGCCAGCAGCCCTCAGCGGGTTCCTTACAATGAGCAGTTCTTC
TRBJ2-5 | TRBV9 | once | . | CASSVGSVGETQYF | TGTGCCAGCAGCGTCGGGAGCGTGGGAGAGACCCAGTACTTC
TRBJ2-2 | TRBV7-7 | . | TRBD2 | CASSPQLAGELFF | TGTGCTAGCAGCCCCCAACTAGCGGGAGAGCTGTTTTTT
TRBJ1-1 | TRBV7-9 | . | . | CASSVGSHSFEAFF | TGTGCCAGCAGCGTTGGTTCCCACAGCTTCGAGGCTTTCTTT
TRBJ2-2 | TRBV2 | . | TRBD1 | CASRRLGQGRNERNTGELFF | TGTGCCAGCAGACGTTTAGGACAGGGACGGAACGAAAGGAACACCGGGGAGCTGTTTTTT